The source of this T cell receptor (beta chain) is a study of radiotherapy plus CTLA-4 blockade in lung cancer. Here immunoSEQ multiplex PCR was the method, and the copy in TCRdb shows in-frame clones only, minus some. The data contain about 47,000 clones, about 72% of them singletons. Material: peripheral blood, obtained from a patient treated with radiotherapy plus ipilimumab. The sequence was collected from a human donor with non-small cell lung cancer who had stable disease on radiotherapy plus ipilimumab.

In DNA form, the CDR3 reads TGTGCCAGCGCGGGCAGGGGGCATGAGACCCAGTACTTC. Its protein product is CASAGRGHETQYF. The chain couples TRBV27 to TRBJ2-5, with 8 nucleotides matching TRBD1. The CDR3 length is 13 residues. V was pared by 8 bases and J by 5 bases, with 7 bases of the junction left unmatched. Per the germline V gene, CDR1 is MNHEY and CDR2 is SMNVEV (reference sequence).